These 20 T cell receptor beta chains came from one sample sequenced in a study of cytomegalovirus exposure and HLA in healthy donors. Primers: 60 Vbeta forward and 13 Jbeta reverse. Repertoires were generated with immunoSEQ multiplex PCR, while TCRdb's copy carries only in-frame clones and drops some. The repertoire holds about 200,000 clones, with around four fifths as singletons. What was sequenced was PBMCs. The receptors derive from a woman aged 40 to 50 in good health and CMV-seronegative.

This clone appeared a single time. V is TRBV19 and J is TRBJ2-7, with 8 bases aligning to TRBD1. Per the germline V gene, CDR1 is LNHDA and CDR2 is SQIVND (reference sequence). The CDR3 has 14 amino acids. V was clipped by 6 bases and J by 2 bases; unmatched bases: 6. The CDR3 coding sequence is TGTGCCAGTAGCTGGCAGGGGGCCCCCTACGAGCAGTACTTC. Protein product: CASSWQGAPYEQYF.

The chain is built from TRBV29-1 and TRBJ2-1; TRBD2 aligns across 13 bases. Per germline, CDR1 SQVTM and CDR2 ANQGSEA. The CDR3 is made up of 14 amino acids. Losses at the gene ends were 2 bases for V and 7 bases for J; bases not matched to a gene: 2. The CDR3 DNA is TGCAGCGTTGAAACTAGCGGGAGGGGAAATGAGCAGTTCTTC. Translation: CSVETSGRGNEQFF.

The V call is TRBV5-5, the J call TRBJ1-1, with 7 bases lining up with TRBD1. The junction had 10 bases not matched to a gene; V was cut back by 4 bases and J by 4 bases. Germline V gives CDR1 SGHKS, CDR2 YYEKEE (reference sequence). The CDR3 spans 15 residues. CDR3: CASSGLQGYLTEAFF. The CDR3 coding sequence is TGTGCCAGCAGCGGCCTACAGGGGTACCTCACTGAAGCTTTCTTT.

The V gene is TRBV18, the J gene TRBJ2-3; TRBD1 matches 8 bases. Trimming at V came to 5 bases and at J to 7 bases, leaving 11 bases not matched to a gene. This CDR3 spans 15 amino acids. The germline V gene encodes CDR1 KGHSH and CDR2 LQKENI. The CDR3 DNA reads as TGTGCCAGCTCATCCGGACAGGGTAACTCTTATACGCAGTATTTT. Its translation: CASSSGQGNSYTQYF.

The chain employs TRBV27 and TRBJ2-5; D gene unclear. The CDR3 length is 15 residues. V was clipped by 2 bases and J by 5 bases, with 15 bases between them. From germline, CDR1 is MNHEY and CDR2 SMNVEV (reference sequence). The CDR3: CASSLSAYLRETQYF. CDR3 coding DNA: TGTGCCAGCAGTTTAAGTGCCTATCTCCGGGAGACCCAGTACTTC.

The J gene is TRBJ2-5, the V gene TRBV6-6; 10 nucleotides line up with TRBD2. The CDR3 runs 14 residues. J was trimmed by 7 bases and V by 4 bases; bases with no gene match: 6. In germline, CDR1 is MNHNY, CDR2 SVGAGI (reference sequence). CDR3 in amino acids: CASSSVAGGGTQYF. The CDR3 DNA sequence: TGTGCCAGCAGTTCTGTAGCGGGAGGTGGGACCCAGTACTTC.

CDR3 amino acids: CASNLGTGNTGELFF. CDR3 DNA sequence: TGTGCCAGCAACCTAGGGACAGGCAACACCGGGGAGCTGTTTTTT. The J gene is TRBJ2-2, the V gene TRBV28; 8 bases fit TRBD1. CDR1 is MDHEN and CDR2 is SYDVKM in the germline V gene. This CDR3 is 15 amino acids long. The J segment lost 2 bases and the V segment lost 7 bases, leaving 6 bases of the junction unmatched.

The chain carries TRBV15 and TRBJ2-7, with a tentative D call TRBD1 (5 bases). The CDR3 is made up of 15 amino acids. Per germline, CDR1 LNHNV and CDR2 YYDKDF (reference sequence). The germline V and J ends were trimmed by 0 bases and 0 bases, with 9 bases remaining between them. The CDR3 nucleotides are TGTGCCACCAGCAGAGACAGGGTTCCCTCCTACGAGCAGTACTTC. Translation: CATSRDRVPSYEQYF.

V gene TRBV27 combines with J gene TRBJ1-1; D may be TRBD1 (5 bases). The germline V gene has CDR1 MNHEY and CDR2 SMNVEV (reference sequence). Trimming took 3 bases from V and 1 from J, leaving 15 bases between them. CDR3 size: 16 residues. CDR3 DNA sequence: TGTGCCAGCAGTTTGACGTGGGGCGTAGGGAACACTGAAGCTTTCTTT. Its translation is CASSLTWGVGNTEAFF.

This clone has a single count. This sequence joins TRBV5-6 and TRBJ2-1, with 7 positions matching TRBD1. Germline CDR1 is SGHDT and CDR2 is YYEEEE. This CDR3 comprises 14 residues. V was clipped by 0 bases and J by 6 bases; unmatched bases: 3. The CDR3 region has the DNA TGTGCCAGCAGCTTGGGGACAGGAAGCAATGAGCAGTTCTTC. It encodes CASSLGTGSNEQFF.

This clone was seen once. V and J are TRBV5-1 and TRBJ2-1, with 7 bases that match TRBD2. This CDR3 is 15 amino acids long. From germline, CDR1 is SGHRS and CDR2 YFSETQ. Germline trimming cut 4 bases from V and 7 bases from J; bases unmatched to any gene: 11. The CDR3 DNA reads TGCGCCAGCAGCGAAGGACTAGTTCCCGGTAATGAGCAGTTCTTC. Its translation: CASSEGLVPGNEQFF.

In this sample, this clone turned up once. The chain is built from TRBV27 and TRBJ2-5; 13 bases align to TRBD2. The V segment lost 5 bases and the J segment 2 bases; nucleotides outside the gene matches: 2. CDR3 length: 15 amino acids. Germline CDR1 and CDR2: MNHEY and SMNVEV (reference sequence). This CDR3 is CASSLTSGRQETQYF. The CDR3 DNA reads as TGTGCCAGCAGTCTGACTAGCGGGAGGCAAGAGACCCAGTACTTC.

The chain couples TRBV2 to TRBJ2-1; a possible D gene is TRBD1 (6 bases). The CDR3 spans 13 residues. Trimming took 7 bases from V and 6 from J, leaving 13 bases between them. The germline CDR1 and CDR2 sequences are SNHLY and FYNNEI. CDR3 nucleotides: TGTGCCAGCATCCCAGGGGTATCCAATGAGCAGTTCTTC. Encoded protein: CASIPGVSNEQFF. Together with reference TRBV2 and TRBJ2-1, the CDR3 gives the full variable domain: EPEVTQTPSHQVTQMGQEVILRCVPISNHLYFYWYRQILGQKVEFLVSFYNNEISEKSEIFDDQFSVERPDGSNFTLKIRSTKLEDSAMYFCASIPGVSNEQFFGPGTRLTVL.

The rearrangement uses TRBV10-3 and TRBJ2-7; 7 positions match TRBD1. Looked up from germline, CDR1 is ENHRY and CDR2 is SYGVKD. V lost 7 bases to trimming and J lost 0 bases; unmatched junction nucleotides: 3. The CDR3 is 13 amino acids. CDR3 amino acids: CAITWDSSYEQYF. The DNA of the CDR3 is TGTGCCATCACCTGGGACAGCTCCTACGAGCAGTACTTC.

This clone occurred once. This chain connects TRBV9 to TRBJ2-2, with 7 bases aligning to TRBD1. The germline V gene encodes CDR1 SGDLS and CDR2 YYNGEE. This CDR3 comprises 17 residues. V was pared by 3 bases and J by 6 bases, with 14 bases of the junction left unmatched. CDR3 in amino acids: CASSGKTGASRAGELFF. CDR3 nucleotide sequence: TGTGCCAGCAGCGGTAAAACAGGGGCCTCCCGTGCCGGGGAGCTGTTTTTT.

The rearrangement joins TRBV7-9 to TRBJ1-2; D call uncertain. Germline V CDR1 and CDR2: SEHNR, FQNEAQ (reference sequence). The CDR3 length is 15 residues. Trimming took off 1 base at V and 4 bases at J, with 13 bases between the two ends. CDR3 nucleotide sequence: TGTGCCAGCAGCTTAGTGGTGGAGGATTTCTATGGCTACACCTTC. As protein: CASSLVVEDFYGYTF.

This clone was recorded only once. The V gene is TRBV4-1, the J gene TRBJ1-2; tentatively, D is TRBD1 (5 bases). CDR3 size: 11 residues. V lost 2 bases and J lost 14, with 12 bases in between. Germline loops: CDR1 MGHRA, CDR2 YSYEKL. In DNA form, the CDR3 reads TGCGCCAGCAGCCAACAGGGAGGGAAGACCTTC. Translated, it gives CASSQQGGKTF.

This clone was seen once. The chain joins TRBV6-6 to TRBJ2-3, with 8 bases fitting TRBD2. This CDR3 has 14 residues. V gave up 7 bases and J gave up 1 base; unmatched junction bases: 4. The V gene's germline CDR1 is MNHNY and CDR2 SVGAGI (reference sequence). CDR3 in amino acids: CASKASGRTDTQYF. CDR3 DNA: TGTGCCAGCAAGGCTAGCGGGCGCACAGATACGCAGTATTTT.

The chain is built from TRBV30 and TRBJ2-5, with D maybe TRBD1 (6 bases). The J call may be faulty, since TRBJ2-7 better matches the DNA end. Germline values: CDR1 GTSNPN, CDR2 SVGIG (reference sequence). This CDR3 region has 13 residues. DNA for the CDR3: TGTGCCTGGAGTCACAGGGCTACCTACGAGCAGTACTTC. Translating gives CAWSHRATYEQYF.

The chain is built from TRBV7-3 and TRBJ1-1; no reliable D call. Germline CDR1 and CDR2: SGHTA and FQGTGA. Trimming pared 1 base from V and 0 bases from J, leaving 6 bases between. The CDR3 has 14 amino acids. CDR3 protein: CASSLMSVNTEAFF. As DNA, the CDR3 is TGTGCCAGCAGCTTAATGTCAGTGAACACTGAAGCTTTCTTT. The full variable domain, with the rest looked up from reference TRBV7-3 and TRBJ1-1, is GAGVSQTPSNKVTEKGKYVELRCDPISGHTALYWYRQSLGQGPEFLIYFQGTGAADDSGLPNDRFFAVRPEGSVSTLKIQRTERGDSAVYLCASSLMSVNTEAFFGQGTRLTVV.